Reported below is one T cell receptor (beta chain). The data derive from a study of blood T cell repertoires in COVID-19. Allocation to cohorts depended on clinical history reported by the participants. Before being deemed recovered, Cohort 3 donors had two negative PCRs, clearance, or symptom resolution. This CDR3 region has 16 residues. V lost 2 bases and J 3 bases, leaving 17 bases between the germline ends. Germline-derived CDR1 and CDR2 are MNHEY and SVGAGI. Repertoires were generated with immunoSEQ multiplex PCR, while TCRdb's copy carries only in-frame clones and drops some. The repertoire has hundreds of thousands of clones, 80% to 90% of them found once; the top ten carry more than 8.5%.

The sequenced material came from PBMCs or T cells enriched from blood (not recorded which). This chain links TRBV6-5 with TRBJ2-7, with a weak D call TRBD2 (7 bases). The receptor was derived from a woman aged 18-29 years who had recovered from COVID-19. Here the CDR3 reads CASSYHRGGERYEQYF. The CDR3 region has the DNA TGTGCCAGCAGTTACCATAGAGGGGGGGAACGCTACGAGCAGTACTTC.